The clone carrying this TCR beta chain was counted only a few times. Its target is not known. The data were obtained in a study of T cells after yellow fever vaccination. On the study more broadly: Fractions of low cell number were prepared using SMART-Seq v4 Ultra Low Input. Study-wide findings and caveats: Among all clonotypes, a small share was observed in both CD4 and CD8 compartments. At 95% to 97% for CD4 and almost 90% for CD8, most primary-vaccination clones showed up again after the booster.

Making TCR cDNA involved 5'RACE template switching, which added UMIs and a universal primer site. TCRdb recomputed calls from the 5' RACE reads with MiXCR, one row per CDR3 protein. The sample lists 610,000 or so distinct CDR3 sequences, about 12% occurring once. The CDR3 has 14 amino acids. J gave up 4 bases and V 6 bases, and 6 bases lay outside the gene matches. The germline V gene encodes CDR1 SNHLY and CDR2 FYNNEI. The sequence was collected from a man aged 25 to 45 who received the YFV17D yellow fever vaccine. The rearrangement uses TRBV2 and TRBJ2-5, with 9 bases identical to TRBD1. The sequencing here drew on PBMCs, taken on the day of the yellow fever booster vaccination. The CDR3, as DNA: TGTGCCAGCAGCAACAGGGGGCAGGGAGAGACCCAGTACTTC. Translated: CASSNRGQGETQYF. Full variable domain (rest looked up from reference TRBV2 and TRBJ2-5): EPEVTQTPSHQVTQMGQEVILRCVPISNHLYFYWYRQILGQKVEFLVSFYNNEISEKSEIFDDQFSVERPDGSNFTLKIRSTKLEDSAMYFCASSNRGQGETQYFGPGTRLLVL.